The source of this T cell receptor beta chain is a study of cytomegalovirus exposure and HLA in healthy donors. Overall study results and limits: Per published reports, the classifier diagnosed cytomegalovirus status with high specificity and sensitivity. V segments that were indistinguishable, TRBV6-2 and TRBV6-3 among them, were omitted from analysis. By a later analysis, the bulk of CMV-associated TCR beta chains appeared HLA-restricted. Later on, an analysis found that several of the most significant clusters appeared to be linked to common viral pathogens, which included parvovirus B19.

As for this clone: Its antigen is as yet unknown.

The PCR used 60 Vbeta and 13 Jbeta primers. Libraries were prepared by immunoSEQ multiplex PCR; TCRdb keeps only in-frame clonotypes and omits some of them. The table lists fewer than 70,000 clones, with less than 4% in the top ten. Germline loops: CDR1 MGHRA, CDR2 YSYEKL. Trimming took 8 bases from V and 11 from J; bases not matched to a gene: 16. CDR3 length: 14 residues. Sequencing used PBMCs. The V and J genes are TRBV4-1 and TRBJ2-7, with 9 bases fitting TRBD1. The TCR originated in a woman between 18 and 29 years old in good health and CMV-seronegative. CDR3 residues: CASSPARGQGGKYF. The CDR3 region has the DNA TGCGCCAGCTCTCCGGCGCGGGGACAGGGCGGAAAGTACTTC.